Presented here are 25 T cell receptor beta chains from one specimen sequenced in a study of T cells in tuberculosis. The method was immunoSEQ multiplex PCR; TCRdb's version includes in-frame clones alone and lacks a portion of them. In the table there are 23,000 or so clones, roughly 95% of which are singletons. Sequenced input: PBMCs. These receptors were obtained from a donor aged 5 to 30 with latent tuberculosis or without tuberculosis infection.

The V gene is TRBV27, the J gene TRBJ1-6, with D hard to call. Germline V gives CDR1 MNHEY, CDR2 SMNVEV (reference sequence). This CDR3 region has 15 residues. The V gene lost 6 bases and the J gene lost 9 bases, with 18 bases spanning the gap. The CDR3 bases are TGTGCCAGCAGATCCCCGGCGGGATTTGGTTCACCCCTCCACTTT. As protein: CASRSPAGFGSPLHF.

The rearrangement uses TRBV27 and TRBJ1-6, with 9 bases matching TRBD1. V was clipped by 0 bases and J by 5 bases; unmatched bases: 5. Germline assignment: CDR1 MNHEY and CDR2 SMNVEV (reference sequence). The CDR3 is 17 amino acids. In nucleotides, the CDR3 is TGTGCCAGCAGTTTATCGGAGGGACAGGGAGATAATTCACCCCTCCACTTT. Protein product: CASSLSEGQGDNSPLHF.

This clone showed up just a few times. V usage is TRBV30 and J usage is TRBJ1-5; 8 nucleotides match TRBD1. The germline CDR1 and CDR2 sequences are GTSNPN and SVGIG (reference sequence). V shed 0 bases and J 7 bases; nucleotides not matched to a gene: 8. This CDR3 spans 15 amino acids. CDR3 protein: CAWSVPQGAGQPQHF. CDR3 bases: TGTGCCTGGAGTGTACCTCAGGGGGCTGGGCAGCCCCAGCATTTT. The complete variable domain, with remaining parts taken from reference TRBV30 and TRBJ1-5, reads SQTIHQWPATLVQPVGSPLSLECTVEGTSNPNLYWYRQAAGRGLQLLFYSVGIGQISSEVPQNLSASRPQDRQFILSSKKLLLSDSGFYLCAWSVPQGAGQPQHFGDGTRLSIL.

V usage is TRBV4-1 and J usage is TRBJ2-2, with 8 bases fitting TRBD2. The CDR3 consists of 17 residues. The junction had 10 bases not matched to a gene; V was cut back by 7 bases and J by 0 bases. The germline V gene encodes CDR1 MGHRA and CDR2 YSYEKL. The CDR3 sequence is CASTPGGAPSNTGELFF. The CDR3, as DNA: TGCGCCAGCACGCCCGGGGGGGCTCCTTCGAACACCGGGGAGCTGTTTTTT.

V usage is TRBV5-1 and J usage is TRBJ1-3; D gene uncertain. CDR1 is SGHRS, CDR2 YFSETQ, per germline. With 0 bases removed from V and 2 bases from J, the gap between germline ends came to 6 bases. This CDR3 has 14 residues. CDR3 in amino acids: CASSLEPTGNTIYF. The CDR3 DNA follows: TGCGCCAGCAGCTTGGAGCCAACTGGAAACACCATATATTTT.

This clone appeared once. V and J are TRBV5-6 and TRBJ1-5, with 7 nucleotides matching TRBD1. From germline, CDR1 is SGHDT and CDR2 YYEEEE. The CDR3 is 15 amino acids. V shed 4 bases and J 3 bases; nucleotides not matched to a gene: 7. The CDR3 nucleotides read TGTGCCAGCAGCCCGGGACAGCTTTACAATCAGCCCCAGCATTTT. This gives the protein CASSPGQLYNQPQHF.

J is TRBJ1-5 and V is TRBV5-8; D gene ambiguous. The CDR3 runs 15 residues. CDR1 and CDR2 (germline): SGHTS, YDEGEE. Trimming removed 1 base at V and 1 base at J, with 9 bases between. The CDR3 nucleotides are TGTGCCAGCAGCTTGCAGGAGGCGAGCAATCAGCCCCAGCATTTT. It yields the protein CASSLQEASNQPQHF.

The genes are TRBV30 and TRBJ2-3, with 10 nucleotides matching TRBD1. J gave up 4 bases and V 5 bases, and 0 bases lay outside the gene matches. This CDR3 contains 12 residues. Germline values: CDR1 GTSNPN, CDR2 SVGIG (reference sequence). The CDR3 protein is CAWGQGADTQYF. The DNA for the CDR3 is TGTGCCTGGGGACAGGGGGCAGATACGCAGTATTTT.

The V call is TRBV28, the J call TRBJ2-6; TRBD1 aligns across 8 bases. Trimming removed 6 bases from V and 3 bases from J; junction bases left unmatched: 4. The CDR3 is made up of 15 amino acids. Germline V gene sequence: CDR1 MDHEN, CDR2 SYDVKM. CDR3 nucleotide sequence: TGTGCCAGCAGCCAGGGGGCGGATGGGGCCAACGTCCTGACTTTC. Translation: CASSQGADGANVLTF.

The rearrangement links TRBV5-6 to TRBJ2-1, with D possibly being TRBD2 (6 bases). The germline CDR1 and CDR2 sequences are SGHDT and YYEEEE. V was clipped by 1 base and J by 9 bases, with 17 bases between them. The CDR3 runs 15 residues. DNA for the CDR3: TGTGCCAGCAGCTTGCGGCCAGGGTCAGCGGGTGAGCAGTTCTTC. It is translated as CASSLRPGSAGEQFF.

This chain connects TRBV27 to TRBJ1-1; TRBD1 matches 7 bases. This CDR3 region has 15 residues. Germline CDR1 is MNHEY and CDR2 is SMNVEV (reference sequence). V dropped 7 bases and J dropped 1; count of bases not matched to a gene: 9. The chain's CDR3 is CASTPRTGENTEAFF. CDR3 sequence (DNA): TGTGCCAGCACCCCTCGTACAGGGGAGAACACTGAAGCTTTCTTT.

The chain employs TRBV25-1 and TRBJ1-1, with a tentative D call TRBD1 (5 bases). This CDR3 has 15 residues. Trimming left V 4 bases short and J 6 bases short, with 18 bases between. Per the germline V gene, CDR1 is MGHDK and CDR2 is SYGVNS. CDR3 bases: TGTGCCAGCAGTGTTGGGGCGCCTCAAACGGCTGAAGCTTTCTTT. Amino acids: CASSVGAPQTAEAFF.

The gene calls are TRBV5-1 and TRBJ2-7; maybe TRBD2 (5 bases). The CDR3 loop spans 13 amino acids. Trimming pared 7 bases from V and 5 bases from J, leaving 16 bases between. Looked up from germline, CDR1 is SGHRS and CDR2 is YFSETQ. CDR3: CASGKGVRDEQYV. Written as DNA, the CDR3 is TGCGCCAGCGGGAAGGGAGTCCGTGACGAGCAGTACGTC.

The J gene is TRBJ2-1, the V gene TRBV5-1, with D possibly matching TRBD1 (5 bases). The CDR3 contains 15 residues. With 4 bases removed from V and 2 bases from J, the gap between germline ends came to 13 bases. CDR1 and CDR2 from the germline V gene are SGHRS and YFSETQ. CDR3 sequence reads: CASSTGHEPYNEQFF. The CDR3 DNA reads TGCGCCAGCAGCACCGGACACGAACCCTACAATGAGCAGTTCTTC.

The rearrangement links TRBV19 to TRBJ1-1; D may be TRBD1 (6 bases). Trimming left V 8 bases short and J 7 bases short, with 20 bases between. This CDR3 has 14 amino acids. Germline CDR1 reads LNHDA; CDR2 reads SQIVND (reference sequence). Here the CDR3 reads CASRRSDRSIEAFF. The CDR3 DNA sequence: TGTGCCAGTCGGCGAAGCGACAGGTCGATTGAAGCTTTCTTT.

The chain recombines TRBV4-2 with TRBJ2-7; D call uncertain. Germline assignment: CDR1 LGHNA and CDR2 YNFKEQ. V lost 0 bases and J lost 2, with 8 bases in between. There are 14 residues in the CDR3. CDR3 amino acids: CASSQEANPYEQYF. The CDR3 DNA is TGTGCCAGCAGCCAAGAAGCGAACCCCTACGAGCAGTACTTC.

The CDR3 nucleotides are TGTGCCAGCAGTAAATACAGGGACCCCGTCCCGGAAGAGCAGTTCTTC. This translates into CASSKYRDPVPEEQFF. The rearrangement uses TRBV6-6 and TRBJ2-1, with D possibly TRBD1 on 6 matching bases. V was pared by 5 bases and J by 10 bases, with 24 bases between. The CDR3 totals 16 residues. Germline CDR1 and CDR2: MNHNY and SVGAGI (reference sequence).

The chain recombines TRBV19 with TRBJ1-5; TRBD1 matches 8 bases. This CDR3 has 16 amino acids. J lost 1 base, V lost 6 bases, and 8 bases had no gene match. Germline assignment: CDR1 LNHDA and CDR2 SQIVND (reference sequence). For the CDR3, the DNA is TGTGCCAGTAGCGAAACAGGGGGTTTGAGCAATCAGCCCCAGCATTTT. It encodes CASSETGGLSNQPQHF.

This rearrangement joins TRBV5-8 to TRBJ1-5; D remains ambiguous. The CDR3 consists of 13 residues. V lost 0 bases and J 4 bases, leaving 5 bases between the germline ends. Germline values: CDR1 SGHTS, CDR2 YDEGEE. The CDR3: CASSLVRNQPQHF. CDR3 nucleotides: TGTGCCAGCAGCTTGGTACGGAATCAGCCCCAGCATTTT. Together with reference TRBV5-8 and TRBJ1-5, the CDR3 gives the full variable domain: EAGVTQSPTHLIKTRGQQATLRCSPISGHTSVYWYQQALGLGLQFLLWYDEGEERNRGNFPPRFSGRQFPNYSSELNVNALELEDSALYLCASSLVRNQPQHFGDGTRLSIL.

The J gene is TRBJ2-1, the V gene TRBV5-1; TRBD2 matches 7 bases. The germline V gene encodes CDR1 SGHRS and CDR2 YFSETQ. The V segment lost 7 bases and the J segment 1 base; nucleotides outside the gene matches: 5. CDR3 size: 14 residues. The CDR3 sequence is CASSTGGSYNEQFF. The CDR3 DNA follows: TGCGCCAGCTCAACGGGGGGATCCTACAATGAGCAGTTCTTC.

This clone was detected only once. The V gene is TRBV5-1, the J gene TRBJ2-7, with D maybe TRBD2 (5 bases). The V end lost 0 bases, the J end lost 1 base, and 17 bases lay between the germline ends. Germline V gives CDR1 SGHRS, CDR2 YFSETQ. The CDR3 has 17 residues. CDR3 DNA: TGCGCCAGCAGCTTGGACCTGGCCAGAGGGCGATCCTACGAGCAGTACTTC. The encoded protein is CASSLDLARGRSYEQYF. Full variable domain (missing parts from reference TRBV5-1 and TRBJ2-7): KAGVTQTPRYLIKTRGQQVTLSCSPISGHRSVSWYQQTPGQGLQFLFEYFSETQRNKGNFPGRFSGRQFSNSRSEMNVSTLELGDSALYLCASSLDLARGRSYEQYFGPGTRLTVT.

V is TRBV19 and J is TRBJ2-3; a weak D match, TRBD2 (6 bases). This CDR3 has 14 residues. Germline V CDR1 and CDR2: LNHDA, SQIVND (reference sequence). V shed 7 bases and J shed 0 bases, with 11 bases lying between them. The CDR3: CASTIGTSTDTQYF. The DNA for the CDR3 is TGTGCCAGTACGATCGGGACTAGCACAGATACGCAGTATTTT.

This rearrangement joins TRBV4-2 to TRBJ2-2, with TRBD1 as a possible D gene (5 bases). Trimming pared 3 bases from V and 5 bases from J, leaving 10 bases between. The CDR3 has 14 residues. Germline lookup yields CDR1 LGHNA and CDR2 YNFKEQ. The CDR3 is CASSHLGQTGELFF. In DNA form, the CDR3 reads TGTGCCAGCAGCCATTTGGGGCAAACCGGGGAGCTGTTTTTT.

This chain connects TRBV27 to TRBJ1-2, with D maybe TRBD1 (6 bases). Germline CDR1 MNHEY, CDR2 SMNVEV (reference sequence). The CDR3 extends over 13 amino acids. V was shortened by 5 bases and J by 3 bases, with 10 bases between the two germline ends. The CDR3 DNA is TGTGCCAGCAGTGGGGGCTCAGACTATGGCTACACCTTC. It specifies CASSGGSDYGYTF.

This rearrangement joins TRBV4-1 to TRBJ2-5, with TRBD2 matching 9 bases. From germline, CDR1 is MGHRA and CDR2 YSYEKL. Trimming removed 4 bases from V and 4 bases from J; junction bases left unmatched: 7. The CDR3 has 15 residues. The CDR3 DNA sequence: TGCGCCAGCAGCCTATACCCGGGACTAGCAGAGACCCAGTACTTC. This sequence encodes CASSLYPGLAETQYF.